Detailed here is one T cell receptor (beta chain). Antigen specificity is unknown. Unexposed donor CD4+ T cells date from about 2010-2019, before the COVID-19 pandemic. Isolation of CD4+ T cells took place after less than 13 days in culture. Unexposed-donor CD4+ T cells were probed with SARS-CoV-2 S/N and four cold-coronavirus spikes, cells permitting. This record belongs to a study of CD4 T cells in relation to SARS-CoV-2 and coronaviruses. Study in general: TCR beta CDR3s were sequenced after 10-day antigen culture of PBMCs. The negative reference was HIV-1 Nef peptide pool or peptide-free culture.

V dropped 1 base and J dropped 11 bases, with 11 bases sitting between them. The CDR3 length is 13 residues. Germline V gives CDR1 MGHDK, CDR2 SYGVNS. The method was immunoSEQ multiplex PCR; TCRdb's version includes in-frame clones alone and lacks a portion of them. The sample yields about 29,000 clones, roughly 78% seen once. General observations from the study: In about 65% of donors, memory CD4+ clonotypes crossrecognized SARS-CoV-2 and at least one common cold coronavirus spike.

The source is a human donor in good health. This sequence joins TRBV25-1 and TRBJ1-4; D is undetermined. Specimen: CD4+ T cells from PBMCs, cultured in vitro. The CDR3 coding sequence is TGTGCCAGCAGTGAATTTGCGGCGTCCAAACTGTTTTTT. This encodes CASSEFAASKLFF.